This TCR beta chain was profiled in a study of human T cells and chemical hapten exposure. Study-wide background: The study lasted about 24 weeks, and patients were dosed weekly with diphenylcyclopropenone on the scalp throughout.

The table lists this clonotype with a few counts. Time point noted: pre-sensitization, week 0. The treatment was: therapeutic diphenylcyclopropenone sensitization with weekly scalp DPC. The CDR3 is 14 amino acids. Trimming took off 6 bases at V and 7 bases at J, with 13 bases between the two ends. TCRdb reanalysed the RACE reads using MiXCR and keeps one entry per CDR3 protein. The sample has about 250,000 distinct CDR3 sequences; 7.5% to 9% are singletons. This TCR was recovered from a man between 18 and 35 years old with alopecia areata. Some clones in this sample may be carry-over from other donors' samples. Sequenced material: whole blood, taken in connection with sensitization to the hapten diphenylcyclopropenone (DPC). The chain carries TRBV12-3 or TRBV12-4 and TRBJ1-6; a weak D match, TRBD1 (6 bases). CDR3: CASRTGTINSPLHF. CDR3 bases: TGTGCCAGCAGAACCGGGACAATAAATTCACCCCTCCACTTT.